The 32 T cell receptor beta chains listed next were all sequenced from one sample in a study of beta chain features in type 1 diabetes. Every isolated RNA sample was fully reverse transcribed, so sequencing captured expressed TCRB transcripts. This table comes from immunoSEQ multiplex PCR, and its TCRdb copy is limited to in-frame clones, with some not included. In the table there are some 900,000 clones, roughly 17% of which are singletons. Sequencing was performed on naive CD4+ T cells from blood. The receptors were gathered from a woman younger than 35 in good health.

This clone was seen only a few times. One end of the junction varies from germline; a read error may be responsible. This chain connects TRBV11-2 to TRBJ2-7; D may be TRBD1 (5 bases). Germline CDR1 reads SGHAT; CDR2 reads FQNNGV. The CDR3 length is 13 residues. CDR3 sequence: CASSLPDTYQQYF. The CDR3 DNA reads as TGTGCCAGCAGCTTACCGGACACCTACCAGCAGTACTTC.

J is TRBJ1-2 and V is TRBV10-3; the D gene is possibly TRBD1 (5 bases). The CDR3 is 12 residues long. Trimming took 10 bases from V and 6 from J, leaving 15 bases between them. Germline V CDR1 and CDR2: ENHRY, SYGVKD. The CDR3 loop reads CANLKPGHGYTF. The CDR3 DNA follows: TGTGCCAACCTAAAGCCGGGGCATGGCTACACCTTC.

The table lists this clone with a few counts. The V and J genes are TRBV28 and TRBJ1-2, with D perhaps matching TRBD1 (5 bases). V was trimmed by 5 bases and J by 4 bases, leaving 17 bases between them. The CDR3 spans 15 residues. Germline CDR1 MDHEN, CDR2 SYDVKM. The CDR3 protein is CASSIGREAGYGYTF. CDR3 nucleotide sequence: TGTGCCAGCAGTATCGGCAGGGAGGCTGGCTATGGCTACACCTTC.

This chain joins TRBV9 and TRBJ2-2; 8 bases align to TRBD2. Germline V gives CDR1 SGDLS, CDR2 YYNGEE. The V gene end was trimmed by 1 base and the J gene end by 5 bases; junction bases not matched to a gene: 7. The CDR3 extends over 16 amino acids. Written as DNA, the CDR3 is TGTGCCAGCAGCGTATCCGGGAGGGTTTATACCGGGGAGCTGTTTTTT. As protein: CASSVSGRVYTGELFF.

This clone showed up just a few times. CDR3 nucleotides: TGTGCCACCAGCGTCACACTGGGACAAGAGACCCAGTACTTC. It is translated as CATSVTLGQETQYF. This chain joins TRBV15 and TRBJ2-5; no reliable D call. Germline V CDR1 and CDR2: LNHNV, YYDKDF (reference sequence). There are 14 residues in the CDR3. The V end lost 5 bases, the J end lost 2 bases, and 12 bases lay between the germline ends.

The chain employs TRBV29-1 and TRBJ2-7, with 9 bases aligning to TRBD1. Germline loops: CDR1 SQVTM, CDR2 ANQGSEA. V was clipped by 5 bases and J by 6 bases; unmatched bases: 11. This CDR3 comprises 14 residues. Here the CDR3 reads CSVTTGQGPVEQYF. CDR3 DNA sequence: TGCAGCGTTACCACAGGACAGGGGCCGGTCGAGCAGTACTTC.

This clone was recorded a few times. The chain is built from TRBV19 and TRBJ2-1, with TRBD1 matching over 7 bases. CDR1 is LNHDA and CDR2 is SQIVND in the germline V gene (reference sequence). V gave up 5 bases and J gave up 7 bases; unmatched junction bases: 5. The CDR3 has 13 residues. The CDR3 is CASSSYRGNEQFF. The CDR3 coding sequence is TGTGCCAGTAGTTCATACAGGGGTAATGAGCAGTTCTTC.

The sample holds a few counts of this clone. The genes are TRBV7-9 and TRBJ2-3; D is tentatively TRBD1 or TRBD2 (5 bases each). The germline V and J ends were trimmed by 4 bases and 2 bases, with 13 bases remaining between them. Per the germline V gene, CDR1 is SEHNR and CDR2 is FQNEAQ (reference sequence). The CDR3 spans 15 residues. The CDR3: CASSWGRGDTDTQYF. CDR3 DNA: TGTGCCAGCAGCTGGGGGAGAGGGGACACAGATACGCAGTATTTT.

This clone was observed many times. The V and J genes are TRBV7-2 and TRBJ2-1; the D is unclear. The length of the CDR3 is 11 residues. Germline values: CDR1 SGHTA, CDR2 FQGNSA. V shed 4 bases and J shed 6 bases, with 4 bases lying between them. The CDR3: CASSSINEQFF. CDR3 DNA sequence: TGTGCCAGCAGCTCGATCAATGAGCAGTTCTTC.

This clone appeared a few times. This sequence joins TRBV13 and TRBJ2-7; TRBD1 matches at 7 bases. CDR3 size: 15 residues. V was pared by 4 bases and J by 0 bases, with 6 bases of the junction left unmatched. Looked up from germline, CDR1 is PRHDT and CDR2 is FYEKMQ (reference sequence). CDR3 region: CASSSPTGRSYEQYF. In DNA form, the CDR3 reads TGTGCCAGCAGCTCCCCGACAGGGCGCTCCTACGAGCAGTACTTC.

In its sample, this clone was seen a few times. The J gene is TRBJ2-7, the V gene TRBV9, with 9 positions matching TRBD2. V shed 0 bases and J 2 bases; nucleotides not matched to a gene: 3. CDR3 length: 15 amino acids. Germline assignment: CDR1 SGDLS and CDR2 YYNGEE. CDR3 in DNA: TGTGCCAGCAGCGTAGAAGCGGGAGGCACCTACGAGCAGTACTTC. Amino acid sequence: CASSVEAGGTYEQYF.

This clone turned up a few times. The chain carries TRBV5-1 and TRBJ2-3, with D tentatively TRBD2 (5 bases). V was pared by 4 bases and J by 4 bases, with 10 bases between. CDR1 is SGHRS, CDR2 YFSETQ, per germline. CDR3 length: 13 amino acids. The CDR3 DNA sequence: TGCGCCAGCAGCATTGAGCGGTCAGATACGCAGTATTTT. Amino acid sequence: CASSIERSDTQYF.

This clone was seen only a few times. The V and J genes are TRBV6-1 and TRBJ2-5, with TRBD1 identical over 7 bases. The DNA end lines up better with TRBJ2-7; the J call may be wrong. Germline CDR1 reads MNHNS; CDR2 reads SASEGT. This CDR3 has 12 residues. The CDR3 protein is CASRGQVYEQYF. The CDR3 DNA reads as TGTGCCAGCAGAGGACAGGTCTACGAGCAGTACTTC.

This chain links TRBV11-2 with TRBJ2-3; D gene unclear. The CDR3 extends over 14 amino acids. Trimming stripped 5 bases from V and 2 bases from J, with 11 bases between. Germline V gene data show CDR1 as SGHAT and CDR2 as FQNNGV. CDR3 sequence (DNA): TGTGCCAGCAGCCCCACGCGGCTCACAGATACGCAGTATTTT. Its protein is CASSPTRLTDTQYF.

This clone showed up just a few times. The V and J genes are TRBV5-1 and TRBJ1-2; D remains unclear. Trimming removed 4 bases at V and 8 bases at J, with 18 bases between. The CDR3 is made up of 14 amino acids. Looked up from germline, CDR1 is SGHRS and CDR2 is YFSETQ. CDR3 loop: CASSLSGGSNGYTF. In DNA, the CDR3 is TGCGCCAGCAGCCTGTCCGGCGGTAGCAACGGCTACACCTTC.

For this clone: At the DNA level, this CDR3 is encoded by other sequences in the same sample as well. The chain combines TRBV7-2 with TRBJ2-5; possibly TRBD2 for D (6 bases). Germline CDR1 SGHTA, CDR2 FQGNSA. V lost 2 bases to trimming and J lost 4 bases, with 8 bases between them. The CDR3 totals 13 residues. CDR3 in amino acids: CASSLRGGETQYF. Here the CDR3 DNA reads TGTGCCAGCAGCTTAAGGGGAGGAGAGACCCAGTACTTC.

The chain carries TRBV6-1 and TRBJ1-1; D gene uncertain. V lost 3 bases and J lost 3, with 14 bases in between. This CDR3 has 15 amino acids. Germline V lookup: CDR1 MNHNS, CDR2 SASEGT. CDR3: CASSDWLDGHTEAFF. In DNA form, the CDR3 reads TGTGCCAGCAGTGATTGGCTGGATGGGCACACTGAAGCTTTCTTT.

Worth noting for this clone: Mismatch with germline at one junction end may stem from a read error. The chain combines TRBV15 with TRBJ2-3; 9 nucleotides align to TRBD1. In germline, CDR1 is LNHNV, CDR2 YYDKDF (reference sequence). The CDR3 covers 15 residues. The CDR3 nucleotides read TGTGCCACCAGCCGACAGGGGGTTCTGACAGATGCGCAGTATTTT. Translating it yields CATSRQGVLTDAQYF.

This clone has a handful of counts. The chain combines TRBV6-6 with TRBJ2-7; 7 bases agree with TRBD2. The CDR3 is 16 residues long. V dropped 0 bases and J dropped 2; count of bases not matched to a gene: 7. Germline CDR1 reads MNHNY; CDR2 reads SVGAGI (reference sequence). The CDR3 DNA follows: TGTGCCAGCAGTTACTCGAGCGGGACGTACCCCTACGAGCAGTACTTC. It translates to CASSYSSGTYPYEQYF.

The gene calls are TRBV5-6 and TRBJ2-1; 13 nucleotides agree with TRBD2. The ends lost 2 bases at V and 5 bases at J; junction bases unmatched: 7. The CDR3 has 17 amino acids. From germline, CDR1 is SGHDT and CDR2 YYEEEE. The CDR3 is CASSFGLAGDLDNEQFF. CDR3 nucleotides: TGTGCCAGCAGCTTCGGACTAGCGGGAGACCTCGACAATGAGCAGTTCTTC.

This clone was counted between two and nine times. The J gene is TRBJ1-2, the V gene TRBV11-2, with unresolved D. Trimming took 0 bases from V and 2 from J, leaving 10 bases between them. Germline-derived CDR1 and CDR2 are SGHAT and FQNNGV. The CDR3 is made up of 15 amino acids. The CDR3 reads CASSLDSPTNYGYTF. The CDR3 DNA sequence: TGTGCCAGCAGCTTAGATAGTCCGACCAACTATGGCTACACCTTC.

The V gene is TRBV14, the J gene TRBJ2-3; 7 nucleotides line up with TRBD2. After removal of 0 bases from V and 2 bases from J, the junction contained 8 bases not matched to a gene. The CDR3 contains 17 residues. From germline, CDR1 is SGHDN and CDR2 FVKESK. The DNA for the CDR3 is TGTGCCAGCAGCCAAGATTGGGGAGCGGGGCTCACAGATACGCAGTATTTT. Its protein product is CASSQDWGAGLTDTQYF.

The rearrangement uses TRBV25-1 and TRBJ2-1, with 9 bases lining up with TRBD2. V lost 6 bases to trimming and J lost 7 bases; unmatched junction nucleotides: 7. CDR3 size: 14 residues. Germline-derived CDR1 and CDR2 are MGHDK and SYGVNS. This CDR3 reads CASRVAGAYNEQFF. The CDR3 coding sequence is TGTGCCAGCAGGGTAGCGGGAGCTTATAATGAGCAGTTCTTC.

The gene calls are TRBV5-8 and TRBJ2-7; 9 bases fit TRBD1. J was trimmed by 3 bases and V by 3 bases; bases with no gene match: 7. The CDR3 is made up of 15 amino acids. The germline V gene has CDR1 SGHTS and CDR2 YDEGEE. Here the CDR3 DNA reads TGTGCCAGCAGCTCCACCGGGACAGGGATCTACGAGCAGTACTTC. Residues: CASSSTGTGIYEQYF. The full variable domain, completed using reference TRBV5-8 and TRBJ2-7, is EAGVTQSPTHLIKTRGQQATLRCSPISGHTSVYWYQQALGLGLQFLLWYDEGEERNRGNFPPRFSGRQFPNYSSELNVNALELEDSALYLCASSSTGTGIYEQYFGPGTRLTVT.

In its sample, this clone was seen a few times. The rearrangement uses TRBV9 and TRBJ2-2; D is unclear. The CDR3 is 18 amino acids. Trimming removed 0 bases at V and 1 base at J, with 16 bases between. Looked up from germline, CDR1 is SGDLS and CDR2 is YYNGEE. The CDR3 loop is CASSVAPLTFLNTGELFF. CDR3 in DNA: TGTGCCAGCAGCGTAGCGCCCCTGACCTTCCTGAACACCGGGGAGCTGTTTTTT.

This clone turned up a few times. DNA of the CDR3: TGTGCCAGCAGTTTCGGGTCACGGATGGACTACGAGCAGTACTTC. The encoded protein is CASSFGSRMDYEQYF. The genes are TRBV28 and TRBJ2-7; D unresolved. The CDR3 runs 15 residues. V lost 3 bases, J lost 3 bases, and 15 bases lay in between. Per the germline V gene, CDR1 is MDHEN and CDR2 is SYDVKM. Supplemented by reference TRBV28 and TRBJ2-7, the full variable domain reads DVKVTQSSRYLVKRTGEKVFLECVQDMDHENMFWYRQDPGLGLRLIYFSYDVKMKEKGDIPEGYSVSREKKERFSLILESASTNQTSMYLCASSFGSRMDYEQYFGPGTRLTVT.

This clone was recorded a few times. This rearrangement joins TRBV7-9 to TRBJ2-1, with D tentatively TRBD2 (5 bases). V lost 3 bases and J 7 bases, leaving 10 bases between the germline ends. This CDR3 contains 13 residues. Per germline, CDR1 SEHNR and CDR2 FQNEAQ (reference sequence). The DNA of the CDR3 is TGTGCCAGCAGCTTTCACGCGGGTAATGAGCAGTTCTTC. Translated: CASSFHAGNEQFF.

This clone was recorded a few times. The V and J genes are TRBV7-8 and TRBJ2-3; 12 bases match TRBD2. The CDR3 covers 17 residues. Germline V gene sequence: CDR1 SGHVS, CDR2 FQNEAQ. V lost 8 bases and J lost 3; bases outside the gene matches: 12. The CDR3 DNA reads TGTGCCAGCGGGTCGACTAGCGGGAGTACTTTGACAGATACGCAGTATTTT. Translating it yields CASGSTSGSTLTDTQYF.

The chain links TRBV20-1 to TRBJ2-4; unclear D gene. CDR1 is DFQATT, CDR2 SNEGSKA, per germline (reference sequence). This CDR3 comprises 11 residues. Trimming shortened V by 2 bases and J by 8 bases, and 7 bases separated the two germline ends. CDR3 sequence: CSARNTYIQYF. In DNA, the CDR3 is TGCAGTGCTAGAAACACATACATTCAGTACTTC.

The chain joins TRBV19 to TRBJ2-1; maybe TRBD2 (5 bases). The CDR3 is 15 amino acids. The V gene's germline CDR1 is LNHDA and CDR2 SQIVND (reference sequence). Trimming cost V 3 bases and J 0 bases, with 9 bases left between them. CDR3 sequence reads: CASSIPGSSYNEQFF. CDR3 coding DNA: TGTGCCAGTAGTATTCCGGGAAGCTCCTACAATGAGCAGTTCTTC.

The CDR3 sequence is CASSPRSEDRGKLFF. CDR3 DNA: TGTGCCAGCAGTCCGCGAAGCGAAGACAGGGGGAAACTGTTTTTT. The rearrangement uses TRBV6-1 and TRBJ1-4; 9 nucleotides align to TRBD1. The CDR3 loop spans 15 amino acids. V shed 5 bases and J 11 bases; nucleotides not matched to a gene: 12. Germline lookup yields CDR1 MNHNS and CDR2 SASEGT.

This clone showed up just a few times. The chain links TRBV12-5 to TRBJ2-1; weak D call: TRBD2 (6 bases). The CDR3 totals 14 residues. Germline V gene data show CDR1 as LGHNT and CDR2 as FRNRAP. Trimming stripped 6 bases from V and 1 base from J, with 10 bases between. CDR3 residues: CASGLAVSYNEQFF. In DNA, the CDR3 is TGTGCTAGTGGATTAGCGGTATCCTACAATGAGCAGTTCTTC.